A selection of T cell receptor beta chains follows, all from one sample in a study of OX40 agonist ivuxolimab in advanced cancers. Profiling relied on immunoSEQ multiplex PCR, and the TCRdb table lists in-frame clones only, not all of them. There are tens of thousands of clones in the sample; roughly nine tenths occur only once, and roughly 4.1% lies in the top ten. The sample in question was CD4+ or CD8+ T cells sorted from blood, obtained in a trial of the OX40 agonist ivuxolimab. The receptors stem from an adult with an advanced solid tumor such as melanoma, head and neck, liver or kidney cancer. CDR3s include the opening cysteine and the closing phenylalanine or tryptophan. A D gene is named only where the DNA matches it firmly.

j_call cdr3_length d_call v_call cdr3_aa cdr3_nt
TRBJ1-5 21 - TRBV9 CASSVALSLSGKPGLGQPQHF TGTGCCAGCAGCGTAGCTTTAAGTTTGTCAGGGAAACCTGGGCTGGGTCAGCCCCAGCATTTT
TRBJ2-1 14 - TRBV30 CAWSLASSYNEQFF TGTGCCTGGAGCCTAGCGAGCTCCTACAATGAGCAGTTCTTC
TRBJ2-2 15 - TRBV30 CAWSPSADLTGELFF TGTGCCTGGAGCCCCAGTGCGGACCTCACCGGGGAGCTGTTTTTT
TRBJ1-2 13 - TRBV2 CASSTRDAYGYTF TGTGCCAGCAGCACGAGGGACGCCTATGGCTACACCTTC
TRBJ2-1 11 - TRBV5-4 CASSQGNEQFF TGTGCCAGCAGTCAGGGCAATGAGCAGTTCTTC
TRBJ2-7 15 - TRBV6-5 CASSSSGLLNHEQYF TGTGCCAGCAGCTCTTCAGGGCTCCTCAACCACGAGCAGTACTTC
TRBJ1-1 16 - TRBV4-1 CASSQSEWAGRTEAFF TGCGCCAGCAGCCAATCAGAGTGGGCAGGGAGGACTGAAGCTTTCTTT
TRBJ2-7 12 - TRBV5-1 CASSYLSYEQYF TGCGCCAGCAGCTACTTAAGCTACGAGCAGTACTTC
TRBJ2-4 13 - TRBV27 CASSFDSKNIQYF TGTGCCAGCAGTTTCGACAGCAAAAACATTCAGTACTTC
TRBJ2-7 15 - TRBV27 CASSLSSGGYYEQYF TGTGCCAGCAGTTTATCGAGCGGAGGTTACTACGAGCAGTACTTC
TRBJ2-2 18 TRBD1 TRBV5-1 CASSLEGQGTPNTGELFF TGCGCCAGCAGCTTGGAGGGACAGGGGACCCCTAACACCGGGGAGCTGTTTTTT
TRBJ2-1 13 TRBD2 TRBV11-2 CASCSGGYNEQFF TGTGCTTCTTGTAGCGGGGGTTACAATGAGCAGTTCTTC
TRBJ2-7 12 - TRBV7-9 CASSLIEGEQYF TGTGCCAGCAGCTTGATAGAAGGGGAGCAGTACTTC
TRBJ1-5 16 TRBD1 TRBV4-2 CASSRSRGYSNQPQHF TGTGCCAGCAGCCGCAGCAGGGGGTATAGCAATCAGCCCCAGCATTTT
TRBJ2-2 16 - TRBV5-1 CASSLKGTPNTGELFF TGCGCCAGCAGCTTGAAAGGGACCCCGAACACCGGGGAGCTGTTTTTT